This T cell receptor beta chain was recorded in a study of blood T cell repertoires in COVID-19. In the study overall: There were acute and convalescent COVID-19 samples, and they came from the United States, Italy and Spain. T cells, B-cell-depleted T cells, or PBMCs provided the cDNA or gDNA that served as material.

Assay: immunoSEQ multiplex PCR; the TCRdb copy retains only in-frame clones and omits some. The profile covers 540,000 or so clones, with roughly 89% appearing a single time and about 8% taken by the ten largest. Germline V lookup: CDR1 SNHLY, CDR2 FYNNEI. Trimming pared 2 bases from V and 6 bases from J, leaving 17 bases between. The CDR3 extends over 17 amino acids. Seattle patient enrollment occurred during active infection, with longitudinal follow-up thereafter. The J gene is TRBJ1-6, the V gene TRBV2; D unclear. Sequencing used peripheral blood. This receptor was taken from a woman in her fifties or sixties with COVID-19, enrolled during active disease. For the CDR3, the DNA is TGTGCCAGCAGTGAATTTTCTTTTGGCAGGCTTAATTCACCCCTCCACTTT. It specifies CASSEFSFGRLNSPLHF.